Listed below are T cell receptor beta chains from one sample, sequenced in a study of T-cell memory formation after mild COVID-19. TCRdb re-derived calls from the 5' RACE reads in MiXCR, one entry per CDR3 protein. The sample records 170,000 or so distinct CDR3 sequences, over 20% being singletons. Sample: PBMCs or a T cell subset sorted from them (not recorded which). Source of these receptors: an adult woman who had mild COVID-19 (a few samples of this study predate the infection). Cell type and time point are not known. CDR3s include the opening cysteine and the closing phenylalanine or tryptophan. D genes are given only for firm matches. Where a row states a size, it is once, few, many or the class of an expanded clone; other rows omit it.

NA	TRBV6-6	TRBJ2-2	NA	TGTGCCAGCAGCCCCGGGCGCCTCGGGGAGCTGTTTTTT	CASSPGRLGELFF
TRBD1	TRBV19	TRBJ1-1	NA	TGTGCCAGTAGTACTCCGACAGGGTCCGAAGCTTTCTTT	CASSTPTGSEAFF
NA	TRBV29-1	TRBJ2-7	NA	TGCAGCGTTGGGGGTATAACCTACGAGCAGTACTTC	CSVGGITYEQYF
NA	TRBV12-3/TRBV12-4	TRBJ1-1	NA	TGTGCCAGCAGTTTCGGTGAAGCTTTCTTT	CASSFGEAFF
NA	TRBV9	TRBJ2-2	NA	TGTGCCAGCAGCACGGATAACACCGGGGAGCTGTTTTTT	CASSTDNTGELFF
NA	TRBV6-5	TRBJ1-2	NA	TGTGCCAGCGGAGGTGGGGGAGGCTACACCTTC	CASGGGGGYTF
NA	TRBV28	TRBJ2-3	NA	TGTGCCAGCAGTTTCCCCCCTGGGGGGCTCGAGGTCACAGATACGCAGTATTTT	CASSFPPGGLEVTDTQYF
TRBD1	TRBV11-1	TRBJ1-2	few	TGTGCCAGCAGCTCCAGGACAGGGGATTCTCTAATCACCTTC	CASSSRTGDSLITF
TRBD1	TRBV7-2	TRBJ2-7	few	TGTGCCAGCAGCTTTGGGCAGGGGGATCAGTACTTC	CASSFGQGDQYF
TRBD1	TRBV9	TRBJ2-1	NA	TGTGCCAGCAGCCCATCCGGGACAGGGGGTATCAATGAGCAGTTCTTC	CASSPSGTGGINEQFF
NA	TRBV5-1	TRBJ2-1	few	TGCGCCAGCAGCTTGGGATTGCGTGTGGGAGTCGGGTTCAGTGAGCAGTTCTTC	CASSLGLRVGVGFSEQFF
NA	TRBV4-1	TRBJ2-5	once	TGCGCCAGCAGCCAAGTTGGGTCCTTTACGTCGGAGACCCAGTACTTC	CASSQVGSFTSETQYF
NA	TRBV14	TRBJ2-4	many	TGTGCCAGCAGCCCTACTACAGGGAGAGCCAAAAACATTCAGTACTTC	CASSPTTGRAKNIQYF
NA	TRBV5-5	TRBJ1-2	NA	TGTGCCAGCAGCCATTACCTACAGGGTTCGCATAACTATGGCTACACCTTC	CASSHYLQGSHNYGYTF
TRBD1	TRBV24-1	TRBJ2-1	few	TGTGCCACCCGACAGGGGAATGAGCAGTTCTTC	CATRQGNEQFF
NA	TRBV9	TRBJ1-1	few	TGTGCCAGCAGCGTAGCGGACACTGAAGCTTTCTTT	CASSVADTEAFF
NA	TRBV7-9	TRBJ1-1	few	TGTGCCAGCACCCCCTATCGGGACCATAGCACTGAAGCTTTCTTT	CASTPYRDHSTEAFF
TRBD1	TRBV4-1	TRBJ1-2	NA	TGCGCCAGCAGCCCCCAGACGGGACAGGGTATTCGTGGCTACACCTTC	CASSPQTGQGIRGYTF
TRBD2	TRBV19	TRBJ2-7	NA	TGTGCCAGTAGTTTCAGTTCTAGCGGAGTTTACGAGCAGTACTTC	CASSFSSSGVYEQYF
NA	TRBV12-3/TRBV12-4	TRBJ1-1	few	TGTGCCAGCATCTCAGACAGAGCGAACACTGAAGCTTTCTTT	CASISDRANTEAFF
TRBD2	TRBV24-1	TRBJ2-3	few	TGTGCCACCAGTGATCCGAGCGGGGGCGGCACAGATACGCAGTATTTT	CATSDPSGGGTDTQYF
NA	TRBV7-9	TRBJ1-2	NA	TGTGCCAGCAGTATCGCGCCGAGATCTAACTATGGCTACACCTTC	CASSIAPRSNYGYTF
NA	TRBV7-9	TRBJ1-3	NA	TGTGCCAGCAGCGGAATAGATTCTGCTACAGGAAACACCATATATTTT	CASSGIDSATGNTIYF
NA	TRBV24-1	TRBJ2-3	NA	TGTGCCACCAGTGATTCACGGGACACGTTCACAGATACGCAGTATTTT	CATSDSRDTFTDTQYF
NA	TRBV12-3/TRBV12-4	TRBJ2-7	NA	TGTGCCAGCAGAAACCCCTGCCCTGACTACGAGCAGTACTTC	CASRNPCPDYEQYF
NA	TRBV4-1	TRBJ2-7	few	TGCGCCAGCAGCCACCGGGATACTATCTTGTTCTACGAGCAGTACTTC	CASSHRDTILFYEQYF
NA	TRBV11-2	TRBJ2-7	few	TGTGCCAGCAGCTTAGTCCCGGAGACCTACGAGCAGTACTTC	CASSLVPETYEQYF
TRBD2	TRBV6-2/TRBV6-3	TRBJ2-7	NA	TGTGCCAGCAGCCGGGGGGTCCTCCCCTACGAGCAGTACTTC	CASSRGVLPYEQYF
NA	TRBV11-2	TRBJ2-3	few	TGTGCCAGCAGCTTAGTAATAACAGCTAGCACAGATACGCAGTATTTT	CASSLVITASTDTQYF
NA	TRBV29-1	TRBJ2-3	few	TGCAGCGTCCCGGAGGCTCCTAGCACAGATACGCAGTATTTT	CSVPEAPSTDTQYF
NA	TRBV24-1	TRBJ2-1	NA	TGTGCCACCAGTGATGAGGACAGTCTCTCCTACAATGAGCAGTTCTTC	CATSDEDSLSYNEQFF
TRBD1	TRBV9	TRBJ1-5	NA	TGTGCCAGCAGCGTTCAGGGGGGCAATCAGCCCCAGCATTTT	CASSVQGGNQPQHF
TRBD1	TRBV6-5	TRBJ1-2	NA	TGTGCCAGCAGTTACTCGAGAGGGGACAGGGGTAGTTACACCTTC	CASSYSRGDRGSYTF
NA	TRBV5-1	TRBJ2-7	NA	TGCGCCAGCAGCTTGGTCCCGAGCTCCTACGAGCAGTACTTC	CASSLVPSSYEQYF
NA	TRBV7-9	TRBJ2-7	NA	TGTGCCAGCAGCCAAACGGGACACACCTACGAGCAGTACTTC	CASSQTGHTYEQYF
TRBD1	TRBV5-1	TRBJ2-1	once	TGTGCCAGCCCGGGACAGGGGTCTTATGAGCAGTTCTTC	CASPGQGSYEQFF
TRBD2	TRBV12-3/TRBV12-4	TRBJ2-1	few	TGTGCCAGCAGCCATAGCGGGAACTACAATGAGCAGTTCTTC	CASSHSGNYNEQFF
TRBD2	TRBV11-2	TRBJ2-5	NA	TGTGCCAGCAGCCCTACGGGGGGGAGTGGAGAGACCCAGTACTTC	CASSPTGGSGETQYF
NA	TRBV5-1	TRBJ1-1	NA	TGCGCCAGCAGCCCGGACATGTTCGGGGCGAACACTGAAGCTTTCTTT	CASSPDMFGANTEAFF
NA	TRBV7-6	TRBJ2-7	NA	TGTGCCAGCAGCTTAGGAGGGGAAGGTTTCTACGAGCAGTACTTC	CASSLGGEGFYEQYF
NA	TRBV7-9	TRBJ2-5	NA	TGTGCCAGCATCCCCGGCCCGGGAAGAGGATCCGCGGAGACCCAGTACTTC	CASIPGPGRGSAETQYF
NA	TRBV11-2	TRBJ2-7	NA	TGTGCCAGCAGCTTGGTAGGGACCCCCTACGAGCAGTACTTC	CASSLVGTPYEQYF
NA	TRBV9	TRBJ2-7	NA	TGTGCCAGCAGCGCGGCGGCGGGGTCTAACTACGAGCAGTACTTC	CASSAAAGSNYEQYF
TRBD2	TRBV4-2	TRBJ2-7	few	TGTGCCAGCAGCCCTCTAGCGGTTGCCTACGAGCAGTACTTC	CASSPLAVAYEQYF
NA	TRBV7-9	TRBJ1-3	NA	TGTGCCAGCAGCTCCGGGAGCTCTGGAAACACCATATATTTT	CASSSGSSGNTIYF
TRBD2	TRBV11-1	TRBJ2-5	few	TGTGCCAGCACCCGATGGGGCTTGTCTAGCGGGAGCCAAGAGACCCAGTACTTC	CASTRWGLSSGSQETQYF
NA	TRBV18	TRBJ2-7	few	TGTGCCAGCTCACCCACGGGCACAAGGACTCCCAGCAGAGCCTACGAGCAGTACTTC	CASSPTGTRTPSRAYEQYF
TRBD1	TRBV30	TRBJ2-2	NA	TGTGCCTGGACCAGGGGGTCCGGGGAGCTGTTTTTT	CAWTRGSGELFF
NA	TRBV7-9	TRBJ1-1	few	TGTGCCAGCAGCCCCGGGGGCCAGAACACTGAAGCTTTCTTT	CASSPGGQNTEAFF
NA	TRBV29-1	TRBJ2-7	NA	TGCAGCGTTGTGGGGGCGGGATTCTCCTACGAGCAGTACTTC	CSVVGAGFSYEQYF
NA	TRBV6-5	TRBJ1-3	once	TGTGCCAGCAGTTACTCGTGGAAAAGCTCTGGAAACACCATATATTTT	CASSYSWKSSGNTIYF
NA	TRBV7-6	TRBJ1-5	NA	TGTGCCAGCAGCCGATTCCTGGGACGGGATCAGCCCCAGCATTTT	CASSRFLGRDQPQHF
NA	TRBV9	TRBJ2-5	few	TGTGCCAGCAGCGTAGATGAAGAGACCCAGTACTTC	CASSVDEETQYF
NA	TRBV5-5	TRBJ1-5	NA	TGTGCCAGCAGCTTGGCCGGGGAGAGCAATCAGCCCCAGCATTTT	CASSLAGESNQPQHF
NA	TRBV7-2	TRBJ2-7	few	TGTGCCAGCAGCTTAGTGTGGAGCGAGCAGTACTTC	CASSLVWSEQYF